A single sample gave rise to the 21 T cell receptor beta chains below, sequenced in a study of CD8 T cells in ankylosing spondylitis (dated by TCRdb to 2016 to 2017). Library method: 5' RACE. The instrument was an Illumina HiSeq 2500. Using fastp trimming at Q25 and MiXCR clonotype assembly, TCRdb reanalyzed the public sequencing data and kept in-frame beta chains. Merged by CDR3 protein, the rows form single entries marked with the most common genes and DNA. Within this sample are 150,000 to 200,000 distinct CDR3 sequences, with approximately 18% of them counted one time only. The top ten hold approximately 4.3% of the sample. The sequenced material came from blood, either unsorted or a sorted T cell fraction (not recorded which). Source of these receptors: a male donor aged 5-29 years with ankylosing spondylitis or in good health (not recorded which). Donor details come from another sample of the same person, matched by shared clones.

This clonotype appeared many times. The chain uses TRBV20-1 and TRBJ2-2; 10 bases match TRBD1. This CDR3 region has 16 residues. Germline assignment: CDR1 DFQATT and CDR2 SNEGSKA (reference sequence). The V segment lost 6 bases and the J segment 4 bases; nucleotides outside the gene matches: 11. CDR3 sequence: CSAYPGTGDGTGELFF. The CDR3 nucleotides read TGCAGTGCCTATCCCGGGACAGGGGATGGCACCGGGGAGCTGTTTTTT.

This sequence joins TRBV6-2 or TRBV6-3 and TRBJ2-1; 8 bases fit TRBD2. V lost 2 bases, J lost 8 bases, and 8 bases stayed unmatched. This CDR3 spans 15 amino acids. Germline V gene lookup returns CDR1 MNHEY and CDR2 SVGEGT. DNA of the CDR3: TGTGCCAGCAGTTACGTTACCGGACTAGCAGATGAGCAGTTCTTC. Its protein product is CASSYVTGLADEQFF.

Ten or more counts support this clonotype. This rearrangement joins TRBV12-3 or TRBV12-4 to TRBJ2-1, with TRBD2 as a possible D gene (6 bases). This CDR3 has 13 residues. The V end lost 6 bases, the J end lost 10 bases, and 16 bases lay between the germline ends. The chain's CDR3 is CASRPPGTSEQFF. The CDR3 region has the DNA TGTGCCAGCAGGCCCCCGGGGACTTCCGAGCAGTTCTTC.

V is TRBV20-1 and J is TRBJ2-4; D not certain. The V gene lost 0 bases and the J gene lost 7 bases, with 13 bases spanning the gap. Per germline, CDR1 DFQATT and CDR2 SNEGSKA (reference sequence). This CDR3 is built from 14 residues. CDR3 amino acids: CSARDGHVRNIQYF. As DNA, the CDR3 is TGCAGTGCTAGAGATGGGCACGTTCGGAACATTCAGTACTTC.

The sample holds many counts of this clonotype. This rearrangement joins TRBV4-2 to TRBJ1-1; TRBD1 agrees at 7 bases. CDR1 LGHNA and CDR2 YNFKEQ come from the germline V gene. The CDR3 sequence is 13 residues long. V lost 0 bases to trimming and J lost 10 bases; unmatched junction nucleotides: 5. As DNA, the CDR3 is TGTGCCAGCAGCCAAGAGACAGGGTACGGAGCTTTCTTT. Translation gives CASSQETGYGAFF.

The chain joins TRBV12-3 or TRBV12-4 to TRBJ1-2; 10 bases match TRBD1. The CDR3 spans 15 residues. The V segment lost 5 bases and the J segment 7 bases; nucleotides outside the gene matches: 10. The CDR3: CASSPPGTGAAGYTF. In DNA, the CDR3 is TGTGCCAGCAGTCCCCCCGGGACAGGGGCAGCTGGCTACACCTTC.

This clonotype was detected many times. The DNA of the CDR3 is TGTGCCAGCAGCTTATGGGGGACCCCTATCACCGGGGAGCTGTTTTTT. Its translation is CASSLWGTPITGELFF. The chain links TRBV7-3 to TRBJ2-2; D might be TRBD1 or TRBD2, each matching 5 bases. Germline V gene sequence: CDR1 SGHTA, CDR2 FQGTGA. The CDR3 is made up of 16 amino acids. With 2 bases removed from V and 4 bases from J, the gap between germline ends came to 14 bases.

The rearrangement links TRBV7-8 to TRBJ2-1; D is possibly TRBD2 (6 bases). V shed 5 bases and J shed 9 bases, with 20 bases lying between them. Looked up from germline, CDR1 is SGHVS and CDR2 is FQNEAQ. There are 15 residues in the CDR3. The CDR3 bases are TGTGCCAGCAGCACTACTAGCACTGAATGGGGTGAGCAGTTCTTC. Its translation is CASSTTSTEWGEQFF.

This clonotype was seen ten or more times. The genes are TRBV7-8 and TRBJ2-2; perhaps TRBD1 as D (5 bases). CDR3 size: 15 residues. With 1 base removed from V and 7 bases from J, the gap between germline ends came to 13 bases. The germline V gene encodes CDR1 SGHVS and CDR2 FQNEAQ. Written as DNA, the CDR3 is TGTGCCAGCAGCTTAGACCCAGGGTGGGACGGGGAGCTGTTTTTT. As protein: CASSLDPGWDGELFF.

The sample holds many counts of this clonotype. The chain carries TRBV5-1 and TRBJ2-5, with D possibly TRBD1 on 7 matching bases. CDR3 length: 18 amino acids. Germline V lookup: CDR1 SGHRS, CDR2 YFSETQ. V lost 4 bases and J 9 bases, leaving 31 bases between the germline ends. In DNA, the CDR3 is TGCGCCAGCAGCCCAAACCCGACAGGGTTGGGTATGGAGGGTGCCCAGTACTTC. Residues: CASSPNPTGLGMEGAQYF. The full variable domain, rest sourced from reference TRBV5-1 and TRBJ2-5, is KAGVTQTPRYLIKTRGQQVTLSCSPISGHRSVSWYQQTPGQGLQFLFEYFSETQRNKGNFPGRFSGRQFSNSRSEMNVSTLELGDSALYLCASSPNPTGLGMEGAQYFGPGTRLLVL.

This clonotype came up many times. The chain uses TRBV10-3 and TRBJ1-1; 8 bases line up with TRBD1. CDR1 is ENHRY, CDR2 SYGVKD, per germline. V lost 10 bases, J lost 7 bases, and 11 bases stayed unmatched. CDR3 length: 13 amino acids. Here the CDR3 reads CATLGQGSREAFF. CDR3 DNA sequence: TGTGCCACCCTAGGACAGGGATCCCGTGAAGCTTTCTTT.

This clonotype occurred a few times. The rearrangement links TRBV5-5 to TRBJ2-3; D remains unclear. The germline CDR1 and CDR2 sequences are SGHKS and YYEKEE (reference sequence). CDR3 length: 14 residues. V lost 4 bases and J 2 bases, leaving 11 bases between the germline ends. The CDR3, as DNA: TGTGCCAGCAGCCCCCCTGATAACACAGATACGCAGTATTTT. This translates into CASSPPDNTDTQYF.

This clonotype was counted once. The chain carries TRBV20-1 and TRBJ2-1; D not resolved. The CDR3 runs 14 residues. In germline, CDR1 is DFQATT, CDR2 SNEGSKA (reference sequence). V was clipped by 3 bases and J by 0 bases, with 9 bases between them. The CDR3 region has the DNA TGCAGTGCTAGGGCTAATGACTCCTACAATGAGCAGTTCTTC. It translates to CSARANDSYNEQFF.

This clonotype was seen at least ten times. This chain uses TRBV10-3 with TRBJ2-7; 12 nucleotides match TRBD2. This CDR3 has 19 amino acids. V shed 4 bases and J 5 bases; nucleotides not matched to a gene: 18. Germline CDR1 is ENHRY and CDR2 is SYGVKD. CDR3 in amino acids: CAISGTSTSGRDRGDEQYF. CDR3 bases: TGTGCCATCAGTGGAACTTCGACTAGCGGGAGAGACAGAGGGGACGAGCAGTACTTC.

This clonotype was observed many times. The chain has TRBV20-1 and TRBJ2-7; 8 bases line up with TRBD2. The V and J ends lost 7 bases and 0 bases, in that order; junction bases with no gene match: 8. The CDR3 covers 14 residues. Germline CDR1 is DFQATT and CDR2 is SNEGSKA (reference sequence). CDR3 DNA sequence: TGCAGTGTCCCTAGGGCGGGGGGCTCCTACGAGCAGTACTTC. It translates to CSVPRAGGSYEQYF.

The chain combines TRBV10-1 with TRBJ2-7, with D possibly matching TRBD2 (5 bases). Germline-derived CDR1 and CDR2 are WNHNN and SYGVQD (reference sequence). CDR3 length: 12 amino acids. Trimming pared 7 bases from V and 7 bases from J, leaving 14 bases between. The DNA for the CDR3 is TGCGCCAGCAAGAGGGCGGCCGGGGAGCAGTACGTC. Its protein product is CASKRAAGEQYV.

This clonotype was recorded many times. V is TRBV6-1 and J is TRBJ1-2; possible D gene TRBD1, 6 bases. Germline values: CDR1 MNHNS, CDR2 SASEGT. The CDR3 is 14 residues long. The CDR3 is CGELRTAKHYGYTF. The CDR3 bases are TGTGGTGAGTTACGGACAGCCAAGCACTATGGCTACACCTTC.

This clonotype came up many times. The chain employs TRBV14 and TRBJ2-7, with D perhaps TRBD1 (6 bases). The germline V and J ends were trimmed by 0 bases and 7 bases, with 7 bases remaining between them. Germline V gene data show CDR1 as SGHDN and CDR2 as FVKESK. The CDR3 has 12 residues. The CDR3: CASSQERGEQYF. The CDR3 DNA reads TGTGCCAGCAGCCAAGAGAGGGGGGAGCAGTACTTC.

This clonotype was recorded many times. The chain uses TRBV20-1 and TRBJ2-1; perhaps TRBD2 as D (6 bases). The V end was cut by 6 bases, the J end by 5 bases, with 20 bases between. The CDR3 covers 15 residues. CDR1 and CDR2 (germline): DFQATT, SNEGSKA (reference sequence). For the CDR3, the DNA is TGCAGTGCCTTATCTCTAGCGAGCCCCGACAATGAGCAGTTCTTC. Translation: CSALSLASPDNEQFF.

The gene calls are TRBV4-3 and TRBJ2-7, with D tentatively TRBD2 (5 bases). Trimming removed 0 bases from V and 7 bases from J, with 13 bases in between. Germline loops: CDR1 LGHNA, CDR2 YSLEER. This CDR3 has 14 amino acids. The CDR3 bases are TGCGCCAGCAGCCAAGACCCGCTAGCCGGGGAGCAGTACTTC. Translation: CASSQDPLAGEQYF.

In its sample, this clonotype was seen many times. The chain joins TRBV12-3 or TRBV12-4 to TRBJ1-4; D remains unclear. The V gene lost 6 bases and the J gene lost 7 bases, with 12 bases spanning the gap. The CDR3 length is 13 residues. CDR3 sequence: CASSQAPGEKLFF. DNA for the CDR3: TGTGCCAGCAGCCAGGCACCCGGTGAAAAACTGTTTTTT.